This T cell receptor beta chain came from a study of PD-1 blockade in classical Hodgkin lymphoma. This CDR3 spans 14 amino acids. Per germline, CDR1 MNHEY and CDR2 SVGAGI. V shed 2 bases, J shed 3 bases, and the junction held 1 base outside the gene matches. The time point here: cycle 4 day 1 (C4D1), after 6 weeks of nivolumab. Exposure to brentuximab vedotin varied, and each patient had relapsed following autologous stem cell transplantation. To note about this clone: Its antigen is undetermined.

Clones were read by immunoSEQ multiplex PCR, and TCRdb kept only the in-frame ones, dropping some. This sample has roughly 100,000 clones, with over 85% found just once. Study results and limitations: Prior therapy or disease activity may underlie the repertoire differences, whose causes remain undefined.

The rearrangement uses TRBV6-5 and TRBJ2-7; 10 bases line up with TRBD1. The TCR was taken from a human donor with classical Hodgkin lymphoma. Sequencing used peripheral blood mononuclear cells (PBMCs), obtained before the fourth cycle of nivolumab. CDR3 sequence (DNA): TGTGCCAGCAGTTACGACAGGGGGCACTACGAGCAGTACTTC. Residues: CASSYDRGHYEQYF.